One sample yielded the 27 T cell receptor beta chains listed below, sequenced in a study of blood T cells in healthy people across ages. Then a second PCR, running roughly 7 to 11 cycles, was carried out with a sample-barcoded 5' primer and a J-beta primer mix. TCRdb analysed the 5' RACE reads with MiXCR anew, one entry per CDR3 protein. Seen here are about 1,400,000 distinct CDR3 sequences, 45% to 70% observed once, and the top ten hold 6.7%. Sequencing was carried out using blood. The receptors were gathered from a young man in good health.

This clonotype was observed a single time. The chain combines TRBV6-2 or TRBV6-3 with TRBJ2-7; 11 bases map to TRBD2. V gave up 6 bases and J gave up 6 bases; unmatched junction bases: 7. Germline V gene data show CDR1 as MNHEY and CDR2 as SVGEGT. The CDR3 sequence is 14 residues long. The CDR3 spells CASRFSGGAGEQYF. For the CDR3, the DNA is TGTGCCAGCAGATTTAGCGGGGGGGCCGGCGAGCAGTACTTC.

The chain couples TRBV7-9 to TRBJ1-2; the D gene is possibly TRBD1 (5 bases). Germline-derived CDR1 and CDR2 are SEHNR and FQNEAQ (reference sequence). Between the trimmed V and J ends, which lost 5 bases and 7 bases, there was a span of 20 bases. CDR3 length equals 15 residues. CDR3 in DNA: TGTGCCAGCAGCAAGGCACAGGCACCGGGCGGTGGCTACACCTTC. Translation gives CASSKAQAPGGGYTF.

This clonotype was seen a few times. J is TRBJ2-7 and V is TRBV3-1; 15 positions agree with TRBD2. J gave up 4 bases and V 0 bases, and 1 base lay outside the gene matches. The CDR3 has 16 residues. Per the germline V gene, CDR1 is LGHDT and CDR2 is YNNKEL (reference sequence). CDR3 DNA sequence: TGTGCCAGCAGCCAAGAGGGACTAGCGGGAGGTTACGAGCAGTACTTC. Translating gives CASSQEGLAGGYEQYF.

The V call is TRBV21-1, the J call TRBJ2-7; no DNA check was done on the table's D call, TRBD1. TRBV21-1 is recorded as a pseudogene. This CDR3 has 15 residues. CDR3 coding DNA: TGTGCCCCCGGGCTGTGGGACGCCAACCCCTACGAGCAGTACTTC. This codes for CAPGLWDANPYEQYF.

V and J are TRBV7-2 and TRBJ2-3, with TRBD2 matching 7 bases. CDR1 SGHTA and CDR2 FQGNSA come from the germline V gene. The CDR3 is made up of 18 amino acids. The V segment lost 0 bases and the J segment 0 bases; nucleotides outside the gene matches: 9. The CDR3 sequence: CASSLALASGASTDTQYF. The CDR3 nucleotides read TGTGCCAGCAGCTTAGCCCTGGCCAGCGGGGCTAGCACAGATACGCAGTATTTT. The whole variable domain, filled in from reference TRBV7-2 and TRBJ2-3, reads GAGVSQSPSNKVTEKGKDVELRCDPISGHTALYWYRQSLGQGLEFLIYFQGNSAPDKSGLPSDRFSAERTGGSVSTLTIQRTQQEDSAVYLCASSLALASGASTDTQYFGPGTRLTVL.

The gene calls are TRBV6-5 and TRBJ1-1; maybe TRBD1 (5 bases). V was cut by 7 bases and J by 1 base, with 19 bases left in between. The CDR3 has 16 residues. Germline CDR1 MNHEY, CDR2 SVGAGI. The CDR3 spells CASKNPGLSPNTEAFF. In nucleotides, the CDR3 is TGTGCCAGCAAAAACCCGGGACTTTCCCCGAACACTGAAGCTTTCTTT.

The V and J genes are TRBV5-1 and TRBJ2-5, with D possibly matching TRBD2 (6 bases). CDR3 length: 17 residues. Trimming stripped 4 bases from V and 1 base from J, with 20 bases between. CDR1 is SGHRS and CDR2 is YFSETQ in the germline V gene. As DNA, the CDR3 is TGCGCCAGCAGCCCATCCCGGGAGCTAGCAGTCCAAGAGACCCAGTACTTC. Its translation: CASSPSRELAVQETQYF.

The chain carries TRBV20-1 and TRBJ1-4, with D uncertain. The CDR3 totals 13 residues. V was trimmed by 0 bases and J by 7 bases, leaving 9 bases between them. The germline CDR1 and CDR2 sequences are DFQATT and SNEGSKA (reference sequence). As DNA, the CDR3 is TGCAGTGCTAGAGAGAGGCGAGGTGAAAAACTGTTTTTT. This codes for CSARERRGEKLFF.

The chain combines TRBV12-3 or TRBV12-4 with TRBJ1-1; 7 positions agree with TRBD1. The length of the CDR3 is 14 residues. Trimming removed 6 bases from V and 4 bases from J; junction bases left unmatched: 8. The CDR3 DNA reads as TGTGCCAGCAGCCCTATACAGGGGAGCACTGAAGCTTTCTTT. This gives the protein CASSPIQGSTEAFF.

This clonotype occurred once. The chain couples TRBV27 to TRBJ1-6; no clear D. CDR3 length: 10 residues. Germline V CDR1 and CDR2: MNHEY, SMNVEV (reference sequence). The CDR3 sequence: CGAGRSPLHF. DNA of the CDR3: TGTGGGGCTGGGAGGTCACCCCTCCACTTT.

Comments on this clonotype: A much larger clone is a single base away; this may be a read error. The gene calls are TRBV29-1 and TRBJ2-1, with TRBD1 matching 7 bases. The CDR3 totals 13 residues. Germline CDR1 SQVTM, CDR2 ANQGSEA. Trimming cost V 4 bases and J 10 bases; bases outside gene matches: 10. CDR3 loop: CSVVGRGSYEQFF. The CDR3 DNA sequence: TGCAGCGTTGTCGGCAGGGGGTCCTACGAGCAGTTCTTC.

The chain is built from TRBV10-3 and TRBJ1-2, with 7 bases matching TRBD1. Germline CDR1 reads ENHRY; CDR2 reads SYGVKD. V was clipped by 3 bases and J by 4 bases; unmatched bases: 8. This CDR3 has 15 amino acids. CDR3 sequence (DNA): TGTGCCATCAGTGACGTTGGGGACAGCCTCTATGGCTACACCTTC. Translating gives CAISDVGDSLYGYTF.

The rearrangement joins TRBV27 to TRBJ2-5, with 13 bases that match TRBD2. The CDR3 is 17 amino acids. The trim removed 5 bases at V and 5 bases at J, leaving 11 bases unmatched. Looked up from germline, CDR1 is MNHEY and CDR2 is SMNVEV (reference sequence). In DNA, the CDR3 is TGTGCCAGCAGTCGAACTACGGGACTAGCGGGGCTCGAGACCCAGTACTTC. Protein product: CASSRTTGLAGLETQYF.

This clonotype was seen a few times. The chain joins TRBV4-1 to TRBJ2-1; the D gene is possibly TRBD2 (6 bases). The length of the CDR3 is 17 residues. CDR1 and CDR2 (germline): MGHRA, YSYEKL. V was clipped by 3 bases and J by 0 bases, with 15 bases between them. As DNA, the CDR3 is TGCGCCAGCAGCCAGCCGGGACTTTCACACTCCTACAATGAGCAGTTCTTC. Translating it yields CASSQPGLSHSYNEQFF.

CDR3 protein: CASRTQGFDYGYTF. For the CDR3, the DNA is TGTGCCAGCAGGACTCAGGGATTCGACTATGGCTACACCTTC. The rearrangement joins TRBV6-5 to TRBJ1-2; TRBD1 might be the D (5 bases). Between the trimmed V and J ends, which lost 6 bases and 3 bases, there was a span of 14 bases. The CDR3 runs to 14 residues. Looked up from germline, CDR1 is MNHEY and CDR2 is SVGAGI.

This clonotype was observed a single time. The chain is built from TRBV7-2 and TRBJ2-7; D is possibly TRBD2 (5 bases). The germline gives CDR1 SGHTA, CDR2 FQGNSA. The V and J ends lost 4 bases and 0 bases respectively, with 13 bases between them. The length of the CDR3 is 15 residues. The CDR3 bases are TGTGCCAGCAGCTCCGACTACCTTCTCTCCTACGAGCAGTACTTC. Its translation: CASSSDYLLSYEQYF.

The chain joins TRBV15 to TRBJ2-2; D may be TRBD2 (6 bases). CDR1 is LNHNV, CDR2 YYDKDF, per germline (reference sequence). The CDR3 runs to 16 residues. The V and J ends lost 0 bases and 5 bases respectively, with 13 bases between them. CDR3 in DNA: TGTGCCACCAGCAGAGATTTTGGGACTGAGACCGGGGAGCTGTTTTTT. It is translated as CATSRDFGTETGELFF.

This clonotype was picked up a small number of times. J is TRBJ2-7 and V is TRBV29-1, with D possibly matching TRBD1 (7 bases). Germline assignment: CDR1 SQVTM and CDR2 ANQGSEA. The CDR3 contains 14 residues. The V end was cut by 5 bases, the J end by 2 bases, with 16 bases between. CDR3 DNA: TGCAGCGTTCGTATACAGGGGAGGACCTACGAGCAGTACTTC. Translation gives CSVRIQGRTYEQYF.

This rearrangement joins TRBV10-2 to TRBJ2-3; D might be TRBD2 (5 bases). Trimming removed 5 bases at V and 3 bases at J, with 12 bases between. CDR3 length: 14 residues. Germline V CDR1 and CDR2: WSHSY, SAAADI. This CDR3 is CASSPGSITDTQYF. The CDR3 bases are TGCGCCAGCAGTCCGGGATCAATAACAGATACGCAGTATTTT.

The V gene is TRBV20-1, the J gene TRBJ2-4, with 8 bases that match TRBD2. TRBJ2-7 explains the end of the DNA better; the J call may be wrong. The V gene's germline CDR1 is DFQATT and CDR2 SNEGSKA (reference sequence). CDR3 size: 13 residues. As DNA, the CDR3 is TGCAGTTTATCAGGAGCGGGAGTGGGCGAGCAGTACTTC. It specifies CSLSGAGVGEQYF.

This clonotype has only a few counts. The V and J genes are TRBV3-1 and TRBJ2-7; D may be TRBD1 or TRBD2 (5 bases each). This CDR3 contains 16 residues. Germline V lookup: CDR1 LGHDT, CDR2 YNNKEL (reference sequence). V lost 1 base to trimming and J lost 0 bases, with 13 bases between them. DNA of the CDR3: TGTGCCAGCAGCCAAGTGCGAGGGACCAGCTCCTACGAGCAGTACTTC. Residues: CASSQVRGTSSYEQYF.

This sequence joins TRBV27 and TRBJ2-7; 9 bases line up with TRBD2. The CDR3 extends over 17 amino acids. V lost 3 bases and J lost 2; bases outside the gene matches: 11. Germline V gene sequence: CDR1 MNHEY, CDR2 SMNVEV (reference sequence). The CDR3 DNA reads TGTGCCAGCAGTTTGGCGGGTAGCGGGAGTATCCCCTACGAGCAGTACTTC. This codes for CASSLAGSGSIPYEQYF.

The sample holds a few counts of this clonotype. The V call is TRBV2, the J call TRBJ2-4; D unresolved. V was shortened by 1 base and J by 6 bases, with 7 bases between the two germline ends. The CDR3 extends over 13 amino acids. Germline-derived CDR1 and CDR2 are SNHLY and FYNNEI. CDR3 loop: CASSEEAVNIQYF. Here the CDR3 DNA reads TGTGCCAGCAGTGAAGAGGCGGTAAACATTCAGTACTTC. Full variable domain (rest looked up from reference TRBV2 and TRBJ2-4): EPEVTQTPSHQVTQMGQEVILRCVPISNHLYFYWYRQILGQKVEFLVSFYNNEISEKSEIFDDQFSVERPDGSNFTLKIRSTKLEDSAMYFCASSEEAVNIQYFGAGTRLSVL.

This clonotype has a handful of counts. The rearrangement links TRBV6-6 to TRBJ1-2; D is undetermined. In germline, CDR1 is MNHNY, CDR2 SVGAGI (reference sequence). The length of the CDR3 is 12 residues. V lost 2 bases and J lost 8, with 9 bases in between. CDR3 loop: CASSYEVSGYTF. Written as DNA, the CDR3 is TGTGCCAGCAGTTACGAGGTGTCCGGCTACACCTTC.

This clonotype was observed a handful of times. The chain carries TRBV29-1 and TRBJ2-1; no clear D gene. Germline V CDR1 and CDR2: SQVTM, ANQGSEA. The CDR3 length is 13 residues. V lost 6 bases and J lost 0, with 9 bases in between. The CDR3 is CSVRPYSYNEQFF. CDR3 nucleotide sequence: TGCAGCGTCCGCCCATACTCCTACAATGAGCAGTTCTTC.

The chain is built from TRBV6-1 and TRBJ1-2; D gene ambiguous. The CDR3 has 16 amino acids. Germline assignment: CDR1 MNHNS and CDR2 SASEGT. The ends were cut back, 1 base at V and 2 bases at J, with 14 bases in the middle. The CDR3 sequence: CASSEVDPGRNYGYTF. The CDR3, as DNA: TGTGCCAGCAGTGAAGTAGACCCAGGACGGAACTATGGCTACACCTTC.

This clonotype was seen ten or more times. An end of the junction does not agree with germline; a read error may underlie this. The rearrangement links TRBV5-1 to TRBJ2-1; no definite D call. Germline V gives CDR1 SGHRS, CDR2 YFSETQ. The CDR3 extends over 11 amino acids. The CDR3 DNA is TGTGCCAGCAGCTTATTAGATGAGCAGTTCTTC. Amino acid sequence: CASSLLDEQFF.